This T cell receptor (beta chain) was obtained from a study of OX40 agonist ivuxolimab in advanced cancers. The CDR3 contains 15 residues. Germline CDR1 SGHRS, CDR2 YFSETQ. V dropped 4 bases and J dropped 7; count of bases not matched to a gene: 6. This clone was seen a few times. Its cognate antigen is unknown. The table came from immunoSEQ multiplex PCR; TCRdb's copy has only in-frame clones and leaves some out. The sample yields approximately 69,000 clones, approximately 86% seen once. Baseline was the first blood sampling point, followed by cycle 4 day 1 and cycle 7 day 1. Study conclusions and caveats: CD8+ T cells were the subset that, on average, had more expanded clones than CD4+.

This chain joins TRBV5-1 and TRBJ2-1, with 12 bases fitting TRBD2. Material: CD4+ or CD8+ T cells sorted from blood, obtained in a trial of the OX40 agonist ivuxolimab. The sequence was obtained from an adult with an advanced solid tumor such as melanoma, head and neck, liver or kidney cancer. The CDR3 loop is CASSPTSGSGNEQFF. The DNA for the CDR3 is TGCGCCAGCAGCCCGACTAGCGGGAGCGGTAATGAGCAGTTCTTC.